The 17 T cell receptor beta chains below were found in one sample sequenced in a study of beta chain features in type 1 diabetes. The sequenced template was cDNA made from the entire isolated RNA. This table comes from immunoSEQ multiplex PCR, and its TCRdb copy is limited to in-frame clones, with some not included. The repertoire consists of roughly 300,000 clones, with roughly 8% occurring once and the leading ten covering around 0.45%. Source material: central memory CD4+ T cells from blood. The receptor set was obtained from a woman aged 18-30 years in good health.

This clone was picked up a small number of times. The CDR3 loop is CASSFLNTEAFF. The CDR3, as DNA: TGTGCCAGCAGCTTTTTGAACACTGAAGCTTTCTTT. V and J are TRBV5-5 and TRBJ1-1, with D uncertain. The CDR3 extends over 12 amino acids. Between the trimmed V and J ends, which lost 2 bases and 0 bases, there was a span of 2 bases. Germline assignment: CDR1 SGHKS and CDR2 YYEKEE (reference sequence).

The V and J genes are TRBV19 and TRBJ2-2, with D possibly matching TRBD1 (5 bases). Trimming removed 2 bases at V and 4 bases at J, with 5 bases between. CDR1 is LNHDA, CDR2 SQIVND, per germline (reference sequence). This CDR3 comprises 13 residues. The CDR3 region is CASSIRGTGELFF. CDR3 bases: TGTGCCAGTAGTATAAGGGGCACCGGGGAGCTGTTTTTT.

This clone has a count of ten or more. The chain combines TRBV23-1 with TRBJ2-7; 7 bases line up with TRBD2. TRBV23-1 is identified as an open reading frame with a role that is uncertain. Trimming removed 10 bases from V and 6 bases from J; junction bases left unmatched: 3. This CDR3 is built from 10 residues. CDR3 bases: TGCGCCACCTCGGGAGGCGAGCAGTACTTC. The encoded protein is CATSGGEQYF.

Comment on this clone: This likely came from a read error, as a far larger clone is one base away. CDR3 DNA: TGTGCCAGCAGCAAGGACAGAGCCTACGAGCAGTACTTC. Translated: CASSKDRAYEQYF. The V and J genes are TRBV5-6 and TRBJ2-7, with a weak D call TRBD1 (6 bases). Germline-derived CDR1 and CDR2 are SGHDT and YYEEEE. The ends were cut back, 4 bases at V and 2 bases at J, with 10 bases in the middle. CDR3 length: 13 amino acids.

The chain links TRBV25-1 to TRBJ2-7; D remains ambiguous. This CDR3 contains 15 residues. Germline CDR1 is MGHDK and CDR2 is SYGVNS. V was pared by 7 bases and J by 0 bases, with 16 bases between. The CDR3 nucleotides are TGTGCCAGCACCGGAAGAAATGCCCGCTCCTACGAGCAGTACTTC. Amino acids: CASTGRNARSYEQYF.

The V gene is TRBV4-2, the J gene TRBJ1-2, with 7 bases identical to TRBD1. Trimming removed 3 bases from V and 4 bases from J; junction bases left unmatched: 2. The V gene's germline CDR1 is LGHNA and CDR2 YNFKEQ. This CDR3 contains 13 residues. Written as DNA, the CDR3 is TGTGCCAGCAGCCATGGGACAGTCTATGGCTACACCTTC. This sequence encodes CASSHGTVYGYTF.

This clone was recorded many times. The chain joins TRBV28 to TRBJ2-6; no clear D. CDR3 length equals 13 residues. In germline, CDR1 is MDHEN, CDR2 SYDVKM. V was trimmed by 6 bases and J by 2 bases, leaving 5 bases between them. CDR3 amino acids: CASSKTGANVLTF. In nucleotides, the CDR3 is TGTGCCAGCAGCAAGACTGGGGCCAACGTCCTGACTTTC.

The rearrangement links TRBV6-5 to TRBJ2-7, with TRBD2 matching 7 bases. V lost 0 bases, J lost 0 bases, and 5 bases stayed unmatched. The V gene's germline CDR1 is MNHEY and CDR2 SVGAGI. This CDR3 has 16 residues. DNA of the CDR3: TGTGCCAGCAGTTACTCGGTTCGCGGGAGCTCCTACGAGCAGTACTTC. It is translated as CASSYSVRGSSYEQYF.

The V gene is TRBV7-8, the J gene TRBJ1-5; no reliable D call. The CDR3 spans 14 residues. The germline V gene has CDR1 SGHVS and CDR2 FQNEAQ. The ends were cut back, 2 bases at V and 6 bases at J, with 11 bases in the middle. Here the CDR3 reads CASSLINEGQPQHF. The CDR3 DNA is TGTGCCAGCAGCTTAATCAATGAGGGTCAGCCCCAGCATTTT.

Only a few counts were recorded for this clone. Other DNA sequences of this sample code for an identical CDR3. The gene calls are TRBV7-2 and TRBJ2-3, with D possibly being TRBD2 (5 bases). Per the germline V gene, CDR1 is SGHTA and CDR2 is FQGNSA. Between the trimmed V and J ends, which lost 3 bases and 3 bases, there was a span of 7 bases. The CDR3 is 13 residues long. CDR3 in DNA: TGTGCCAGCAGCTTCCGGGGAACAGATACGCAGTATTTT. This sequence encodes CASSFRGTDTQYF.

There are a few counts of this clone. The chain has TRBV25-1 and TRBJ1-1, with TRBD1 matching 8 bases. With V trimmed by 3 bases and J by 4 bases, 10 bases remained unmatched. The CDR3 is 16 residues long. Germline CDR1 is MGHDK and CDR2 is SYGVNS. This CDR3 reads CASSDQDRARTTEAFF. In nucleotides, the CDR3 is TGTGCCAGCAGTGACCAGGACAGGGCTAGGACCACTGAAGCTTTCTTT.

The CDR3 DNA sequence: TGTGCCAGCAGCCTTCGCTACGAGCAGTACTTC. Protein sequence: CASSLRYEQYF. The chain has TRBV11-3 and TRBJ2-7; no clear D. Trimming pared 5 bases from V and 3 bases from J, leaving 5 bases between. In germline, CDR1 is SGHNT, CDR2 YENEEA. This CDR3 contains 11 residues.

Points on this clone: Compared with germline, one end of the junction differs, possibly owing to a read error. The J gene is TRBJ2-7, the V gene TRBV5-1; 7 bases align to TRBD2. Germline CDR1 SGHRS, CDR2 YFSETQ. CDR3 length equals 13 residues. The CDR3: CASSLGLAAGQYF. In nucleotides, the CDR3 is TGTGCCAGCAGCTTGGGTCTAGCGGCTGGGCAGTACTTC.

This clone was detected only a few times. This chain joins TRBV14 and TRBJ2-5; possibly TRBD1 or TRBD2 for D (5 bases each). This CDR3 region has 13 residues. Trimming cost V 1 base and J 7 bases, with 10 bases left between them. Germline V gene data show CDR1 as SGHDN and CDR2 as FVKESK. The CDR3 reads CASSQVGTRTQYF. The DNA of the CDR3 is TGTGCCAGCAGCCAAGTTGGGACCAGGACCCAGTACTTC.

The chain couples TRBV7-2 to TRBJ2-7, with TRBD2 identical over 8 bases. The DNA end is more similar to TRBJ2-1, so the J call may be wrong. Germline CDR1 SGHTA, CDR2 FQGNSA. This CDR3 region has 16 residues. CDR3 in amino acids: CASSLARSGSGHEQFF. The CDR3 DNA is TGTGCCAGCAGCTTAGCGCGCAGCGGGAGCGGCCATGAGCAGTTCTTC.

This clone was detected many times. CDR3 DNA sequence: TGTGCCAGCAGCTTAGCGCTGGCAGAGTGGGGAAACACCATATATTTT. This translates into CASSLALAEWGNTIYF. The chain uses TRBV7-2 and TRBJ1-3; the D is unclear. This CDR3 contains 16 residues. The V gene lost 0 bases and the J gene lost 4 bases, with 13 bases spanning the gap. Germline V gene lookup returns CDR1 SGHTA and CDR2 FQGNSA.

This chain connects TRBV18 to TRBJ2-1; TRBD2 agrees at 9 bases. In germline, CDR1 is KGHSH, CDR2 LQKENI. There are 15 residues in the CDR3. V shed 0 bases and J 8 bases; nucleotides not matched to a gene: 5. CDR3 nucleotides: TGTGCCAGCTCACCACCGGCGGGAGGGTCGGATGAGCAGTTCTTC. It is translated as CASSPPAGGSDEQFF.